What follows are 21 T cell receptor beta chains derived from one specimen sequenced in a study of blood T cells in healthy people across ages. A sample-barcoded 5' primer and a J-beta primer mix were used in a second PCR of about 7 to 12 cycles. TCRdb passed the 5' RACE reads through MiXCR, listing each CDR3 protein once. The repertoire holds fewer than 650,000 distinct CDR3 sequences, with about 29% as singletons. The data were also submitted as part of a second study, on T cells of mothers and their children.

Sequences were obtained from blood. The source is a boy aged 2-9 years in good health.

This clonotype was found many times. The gene calls are TRBV29-1 and TRBJ2-2; TRBD1 is a possible D gene (5 bases). Germline V CDR1 and CDR2: SQVTM, ANQGSEA. V lost 7 bases and J lost 3, with 15 bases in between. The CDR3 extends over 14 amino acids. For the CDR3, the DNA is TGCAGCGCACCAGGGTGGACGGACACCGGGGAGCTGTTTTTT. The encoded protein is CSAPGWTDTGELFF.

The chain is built from TRBV12-3 or TRBV12-4 and TRBJ1-5; D might be TRBD1 (5 bases). The length of the CDR3 is 13 residues. V gave up 6 bases and J gave up 3 bases, with 9 bases separating them. The CDR3 coding sequence is TGTGCCAGCAGGGAGGGGACCAATCAGCCCCAGCATTTT. It codes for CASREGTNQPQHF.

There are a few counts of this clonotype. One end of the junction varies from germline; a read error may be responsible. Here the CDR3 reads CASSLGTSGKNIQYF. The CDR3 region has the DNA TGTGCCAGCAGCTTGGGGACTAGCGGAAAAAACATTCAGTATTTC. The J gene is TRBJ2-4, the V gene TRBV7-2; 11 positions agree with TRBD2. CDR3 length equals 15 residues. Germline V gene sequence: CDR1 SGHTA, CDR2 FQGNSA.

The rearrangement links TRBV6-1 to TRBJ1-3; tentatively, D is TRBD1 (6 bases). Trimming cost V 7 bases and J 0 bases, with 10 bases left between them. Germline CDR1 is MNHNS and CDR2 is SASEGT. CDR3 length: 14 residues. CDR3 in amino acids: CASIRDNSGNTIYF. DNA for the CDR3: TGTGCCAGCATCCGGGACAACTCTGGAAACACCATATATTTT.

This clonotype has just a few counts. The CDR3 is CSARASGSYNEQFF. CDR3 DNA: TGCAGTGCTAGAGCTAGCGGGAGCTACAATGAGCAGTTCTTC. V and J are TRBV20-1 and TRBJ2-1; 10 bases map to TRBD2. After removal of 1 base from V and 3 bases from J, the junction contained 0 bases not matched to a gene. From germline, CDR1 is DFQATT and CDR2 SNEGSKA (reference sequence). The length of the CDR3 is 14 residues.

V usage is TRBV28 and J usage is TRBJ2-4, with D perhaps matching TRBD1 or TRBD2 (5 bases each). This CDR3 comprises 15 residues. Germline V gene lookup returns CDR1 MDHEN and CDR2 SYDVKM. The germline V and J ends were trimmed by 2 bases and 3 bases, with 11 bases remaining between them. This CDR3 is CASSLGGLGKNIQYF. In DNA, the CDR3 is TGTGCCAGCAGTTTAGGGGGTTTAGGCAAAAACATTCAGTACTTC.

This chain uses TRBV6-2 or TRBV6-3 with TRBJ1-6; no firm D call. CDR3 length equals 16 residues. V gave up 5 bases and J gave up 0 bases, with 11 bases separating them. Germline V gives CDR1 MNHEY, CDR2 SVGEGT. The CDR3 coding sequence is TGTGCCAGCAGTCGGCGGGGATCCTCCTATAATTCACCCCTCCACTTT. Translation: CASSRRGSSYNSPLHF.

This clonotype was picked up a small number of times. V and J are TRBV7-9 and TRBJ2-6; D ambiguous. The V gene's germline CDR1 is SEHNR and CDR2 FQNEAQ (reference sequence). Between the trimmed V and J ends, which lost 2 bases and 2 bases, there was a span of 10 bases. The CDR3 sequence is 16 residues long. CDR3 bases: TGTGCCAGCAGCTTAAGCAGTTTACCTGGGGCCAACGTCCTGACTTTC. Its protein product is CASSLSSLPGANVLTF.

The chain joins TRBV4-2 to TRBJ2-5; 8 bases fit TRBD2. This CDR3 is 16 amino acids long. Germline CDR1 LGHNA, CDR2 YNFKEQ. The junction had 12 bases not matched to a gene; V was cut back by 5 bases and J by 4 bases. The CDR3: CASSKNRGGPGETQYF. CDR3 coding DNA: TGTGCCAGCAGCAAAAACCGGGGGGGGCCGGGAGAGACCCAGTACTTC.

A few counts support this clonotype. The chain joins TRBV21-1 to TRBJ2-2; the table's TRBD1 call for D was not verified on the DNA. TRBV21-1 is assigned pseudogene status. The CDR3 is 16 residues long. CDR3: CASSLRRRQNTGELFF. The DNA for the CDR3 is TGTGCCAGCAGCCTTCGCCGGAGACAGAACACCGGGGAGCTGTTTTTT.

This clonotype occurred a few times. This chain joins TRBV3-1 and TRBJ2-5, with a weak D call TRBD2 (5 bases). The J call may not be correct, given that the DNA end is closer to TRBJ2-1. The CDR3 is 13 amino acids. Germline values: CDR1 LGHDT, CDR2 YNNKEL (reference sequence). The CDR3: CASSPGELEAQFF. In DNA form, the CDR3 reads TGTGCCAGCAGCCCTGGTGAGTTGGAGGCGCAGTTCTTC.

This clonotype was detected a few times. CDR3 amino acids: CASSQDPRILRQTYEQYF. The CDR3, as DNA: TGTGCCAGCAGCCAAGATCCTAGGATCCTGCGACAGACCTACGAGCAGTACTTC. The gene calls are TRBV3-1 and TRBJ2-7, with D possibly being TRBD1 (5 bases). CDR3 length: 18 amino acids. The germline V gene encodes CDR1 LGHDT and CDR2 YNNKEL (reference sequence). Between the trimmed V and J ends, which lost 0 bases and 2 bases, there was a span of 20 bases.

This clonotype came up a few times. This may stem from a read error, because a much larger clone lies one nucleotide away. V usage is TRBV25-1 and J usage is TRBJ2-1, with D unclear. CDR1 is MGHDK and CDR2 is SYGVNS in the germline V gene. This CDR3 region has 11 residues. V lost 7 bases, J lost 4 bases, and 5 bases lay in between. The DNA for the CDR3 is TGTGCCAGCAACCAATACAATGAGCAGTTCTTC. This codes for CASNQYNEQFF.

This clonotype was picked up a small number of times. The chain uses TRBV5-5 and TRBJ1-5, with D hard to call. Trimming took off 2 bases at V and 5 bases at J, with 8 bases between the two ends. From germline, CDR1 is SGHKS and CDR2 YYEKEE (reference sequence). The CDR3 runs to 13 residues. The CDR3 nucleotides are TGTGCCAGCAGCTTAGAGGTCCATCAGCCCCAGCATTTT. Its translation is CASSLEVHQPQHF.

This clonotype was counted a few times. This chain connects TRBV2 to TRBJ2-1; TRBD2 agrees at 12 bases. Losses at the gene ends were 7 bases for V and 4 bases for J; bases not matched to a gene: 8. The germline V gene has CDR1 SNHLY and CDR2 FYNNEI. The CDR3 length is 16 residues. The CDR3 sequence: CASTQPGLAGYNEQFF. The DNA of the CDR3 is TGTGCCAGCACCCAGCCCGGACTAGCGGGGTACAATGAGCAGTTCTTC.

Many counts were recorded for this clonotype. The chain is built from TRBV18 and TRBJ2-7; D may be TRBD2 (6 bases). Germline V gene sequence: CDR1 KGHSH, CDR2 LQKENI. CDR3 length: 13 amino acids. V lost 3 bases and J 3 bases, leaving 9 bases between the germline ends. In DNA, the CDR3 is TGTGCCAGCTCACCGGGGCGGGGCTACGAGCAGTACTTC. Translating gives CASSPGRGYEQYF. The full variable domain, in which reference TRBV18 and TRBJ2-7 provide the parts outside the CDR3, is NAGVMQNPRHLVRRRGQEARLRCSPMKGHSHVYWYRQLPEEGLKFMVYLQKENIIDESGMPKERFSAEFPKEGPSILRIQQVVRGDSAAYFCASSPGRGYEQYFGPGTRLTVT.

This clonotype has a handful of counts. The V call is TRBV12-3 or TRBV12-4, the J call TRBJ2-3; D gene ambiguous. This CDR3 has 14 residues. Between the trimmed V and J ends, which lost 3 bases and 2 bases, there was a span of 9 bases. CDR3 in DNA: TGTGCCAGCAGTTTCTCGGTCTTCACAGATACGCAGTATTTT. This codes for CASSFSVFTDTQYF.

This clonotype was found a few times. The V call is TRBV28, the J call TRBJ1-5; TRBD1 matches at 8 bases. The ends lost 5 bases at V and 3 bases at J; junction bases unmatched: 9. The CDR3 extends over 16 amino acids. Germline values: CDR1 MDHEN, CDR2 SYDVKM. The CDR3 region has the DNA TGTGCCAGCAGTCCCACAGGGGGGGGTTCCAATCAGCCCCAGCATTTT. This translates into CASSPTGGGSNQPQHF.

The chain combines TRBV5-1 with TRBJ1-2; the D is unclear. In germline, CDR1 is SGHRS, CDR2 YFSETQ. There are 14 residues in the CDR3. The V end lost 0 bases, the J end lost 4 bases, and 10 bases lay between the germline ends. DNA of the CDR3: TGCGCCAGCAGCTTGGAGGCACAAACCTATGGCTACACCTTC. The encoded protein is CASSLEAQTYGYTF.

The chain recombines TRBV10-3 with TRBJ2-7; tentative D call: TRBD2 (5 bases). Germline CDR1 and CDR2: ENHRY and SYGVKD. The CDR3 sequence is 13 residues long. V lost 2 bases and J 3 bases, leaving 8 bases between the germline ends. The CDR3 DNA reads as TGTGCCATCAGTGAGGAGGGAGTCTACGAGCAGTACTTC. Residues: CAISEEGVYEQYF.

This clonotype has more than one count but fewer than ten. V and J are TRBV7-6 and TRBJ1-2; tentatively, D is TRBD1 (5 bases). Germline lookup yields CDR1 SGHVS and CDR2 FNYEAQ. The CDR3 totals 17 residues. V gave up 2 bases and J gave up 8 bases, with 24 bases separating them. The CDR3 here is CASSLQGQGFSLGGYTF. The CDR3, as DNA: TGTGCCAGCAGCTTACAGGGTCAGGGATTTTCCCTTGGCGGCTACACCTTC. The variable domain in full, completed from reference TRBV7-6 and TRBJ1-2, reads GAGVSQSPRYKVTKRGQDVALRCDPISGHVSLYWYRQALGQGPEFLTYFNYEAQQDKSGLPNDRFSAERPEGSISTLTIQRTEQRDSAMYRCASSLQGQGFSLGGYTFGSGTRLTVV.